Listed here are 24 T cell receptor beta chains from one sample, sequenced in a study of cytotoxic CD8 clonotypes in ibrutinib-treated CLL. Measured with immunoSEQ multiplex PCR; TCRdb has only the in-frame clones, and not every one. The sample holds 150,000 or so clones, 79% seen once. The sample in question was PBMCs, obtained after 12 months of ibrutinib treatment. Every receptor here comes from a human donor with chronic lymphocytic leukemia.

The chain employs TRBV29-1 and TRBJ2-7, with D perhaps TRBD2 (6 bases). V shed 4 bases and J shed 0 bases, with 10 bases lying between them. CDR1 SQVTM and CDR2 ANQGSEA come from the germline V gene. This CDR3 is 13 amino acids long. In DNA form, the CDR3 reads TGCAGCGTTGCTCTAGCGACCTCCTACGAGCAGTACTTC. It specifies CSVALATSYEQYF.

The chain has TRBV27 and TRBJ2-7; 11 nucleotides match TRBD1. The germline CDR1 and CDR2 sequences are MNHEY and SMNVEV (reference sequence). The CDR3 has 14 amino acids. J lost 2 bases, V lost 5 bases, and 2 bases had no gene match. The CDR3 region is CASSTGQGAYEQYF. In DNA, the CDR3 is TGTGCCAGCAGTACGGGACAGGGGGCCTACGAGCAGTACTTC.

This chain connects TRBV18 to TRBJ2-7; D not resolved. The CDR3 sequence is 12 residues long. Germline V gene lookup returns CDR1 KGHSH and CDR2 LQKENI. The V end was cut by 3 bases, the J end by 2 bases, with 5 bases between. The CDR3 DNA is TGTGCCAGCTCACCGGCTACCTACGAGCAGTACTTC. Translating it yields CASSPATYEQYF.

The chain is built from TRBV6-1 and TRBJ1-1; D call uncertain. The germline gives CDR1 MNHNS, CDR2 SASEGT. The germline V and J ends were trimmed by 9 bases and 6 bases, with 17 bases remaining between them. The CDR3 totals 13 residues. This CDR3 reads CASTTHGVSEAFF. The CDR3 nucleotides read TGTGCCAGTACAACACACGGGGTGTCTGAAGCTTTCTTT.

The V gene is TRBV5-4, the J gene TRBJ2-7, with 7 bases identical to TRBD2. Germline CDR1 reads SGHNT; CDR2 reads YYREEE (reference sequence). The CDR3 consists of 14 residues. With V trimmed by 4 bases and J by 6 bases, 10 bases remained unmatched. This CDR3 reads CASSPGGSVGEQYF. CDR3 coding DNA: TGTGCCAGCAGCCCGGGGGGTTCGGTTGGCGAGCAGTACTTC.

The CDR3 protein is CATSRDVRDGIYGYTF. The CDR3 DNA sequence: TGTGCCACCAGCAGAGATGTACGAGACGGTATCTATGGCTACACCTTC. The V gene is TRBV15, the J gene TRBJ1-2; D remains ambiguous. With 0 bases removed from V and 4 bases from J, the gap between germline ends came to 15 bases. Germline V gene sequence: CDR1 LNHNV, CDR2 YYDKDF (reference sequence). The CDR3 extends over 16 amino acids.

This chain links TRBV14 with TRBJ1-3, with D uncertain. Germline CDR1 SGHDN, CDR2 FVKESK. V lost 6 bases and J 8 bases, leaving 8 bases between the germline ends. This CDR3 is built from 11 residues. This CDR3 is CASRPSDTIYF. The CDR3 bases are TGTGCCAGCAGACCCTCAGACACCATATATTTT.

The V call is TRBV5-4, the J call TRBJ2-7, with TRBD2 identical over 9 bases. The germline V gene has CDR1 SGHNT and CDR2 YYREEE (reference sequence). Losses at the gene ends were 0 bases for V and 1 base for J; bases not matched to a gene: 2. There are 15 residues in the CDR3. The CDR3, as DNA: TGTGCCAGCAGCTTGGAAGCGGGAGGTTCCTACGAGCAGTACTTC. Amino acid sequence: CASSLEAGGSYEQYF.

The rearrangement joins TRBV7-6 to TRBJ2-5; 7 bases map to TRBD2. The trim removed 5 bases at V and 5 bases at J, leaving 20 bases unmatched. The CDR3 runs 18 residues. Germline V CDR1 and CDR2: SGHVS, FNYEAQ. The CDR3 sequence: CASSISYSVPAGSETQYF. The CDR3 DNA reads as TGTGCCAGCAGCATTAGTTATTCGGTTCCAGCGGGGTCGGAGACCCAGTACTTC.

This clone was found once. V is TRBV27 and J is TRBJ2-1; the D gene is possibly TRBD1 (5 bases). This CDR3 region has 15 residues. Per germline, CDR1 MNHEY and CDR2 SMNVEV (reference sequence). Between the trimmed V and J ends, which lost 7 bases and 6 bases, there was a span of 19 bases. The CDR3 sequence is CASTKWQGGSNEQFF. The CDR3 coding sequence is TGTGCCAGCACCAAGTGGCAGGGCGGTTCCAATGAGCAGTTCTTC.

This chain uses TRBV18 with TRBJ1-1, with D possibly matching TRBD1 (6 bases). Germline V lookup: CDR1 KGHSH, CDR2 LQKENI. V lost 2 bases to trimming and J lost 1 base, with 8 bases between them. The CDR3 spans 14 residues. The CDR3 region is CASSPRQENTEAFF. The DNA for the CDR3 is TGTGCCAGCTCACCAAGACAGGAGAACACTGAAGCTTTCTTT. Variable domain in full (rest from reference TRBV18 and TRBJ1-1): NAGVMQNPRHLVRRRGQEARLRCSPMKGHSHVYWYRQLPEEGLKFMVYLQKENIIDESGMPKERFSAEFPKEGPSILRIQQVVRGDSAAYFCASSPRQENTEAFFGQGTRLTVV.

The chain has TRBV9 and TRBJ1-2; no clear D. This CDR3 contains 12 residues. Trimming removed 4 bases at V and 4 bases at J, with 8 bases between. Looked up from germline, CDR1 is SGDLS and CDR2 is YYNGEE. CDR3 in amino acids: CASSRDGYGYTF. CDR3 DNA sequence: TGTGCCAGCAGCCGAGACGGCTATGGCTACACCTTC.

The J gene is TRBJ2-1, the V gene TRBV7-9, with 7 bases fitting TRBD2. The CDR3 extends over 18 amino acids. The trim removed 1 base at V and 0 bases at J, leaving 9 bases unmatched. Germline V gene lookup returns CDR1 SEHNR and CDR2 FQNEAQ (reference sequence). Written as DNA, the CDR3 is TGTGCCAGCAGCTTAGTCTTCTTCGGGAGGAGCTCCTACAATGAGCAGTTCTTC. Translation gives CASSLVFFGRSSYNEQFF.

The rearrangement joins TRBV11-2 to TRBJ2-1; D ambiguous. Germline V gene data show CDR1 as SGHAT and CDR2 as FQNNGV. The CDR3 is 16 residues long. The germline V and J ends were trimmed by 5 bases and 5 bases, with 19 bases remaining between them. The CDR3 DNA sequence: TGTGCCAGCAGCCCGCCCCCCAGTCAAGGGAACAATGAGCAGTTCTTC. This translates into CASSPPPSQGNNEQFF.

The CDR3 reads CASRTPGRQNGYTF. CDR3 nucleotides: TGTGCCAGCAGAACCCCGGGACGGCAGAATGGCTACACCTTC. This chain joins TRBV6-5 and TRBJ1-2, with a tentative D call TRBD1 (5 bases). The V and J ends lost 6 bases and 6 bases respectively, with 17 bases between them. Per the germline V gene, CDR1 is MNHEY and CDR2 is SVGAGI. CDR3 length: 14 amino acids.

In this sample, this clone turned up many times. The rearrangement links TRBV6-4 to TRBJ2-1, with 9 nucleotides matching TRBD1. CDR3 length: 15 residues. The trim removed 0 bases at V and 3 bases at J, leaving 0 bases unmatched. The germline gives CDR1 MRHNA, CDR2 SNTAGT. The CDR3 reads CASSDSTGGYNEQFF. DNA of the CDR3: TGTGCCAGCAGTGACTCGACAGGGGGCTACAATGAGCAGTTCTTC.

The CDR3 DNA is TGTGCCAGCAGCTCACAGATGGGGGCTTACACTGAAGCTTTCTTT. Translated: CASSSQMGAYTEAFF. This chain connects TRBV7-9 to TRBJ1-1, with D perhaps TRBD1 (6 bases). The CDR3 extends over 15 amino acids. The germline V and J ends were trimmed by 4 bases and 3 bases, with 15 bases remaining between them. In germline, CDR1 is SEHNR, CDR2 FQNEAQ (reference sequence).

The J gene is TRBJ1-2, the V gene TRBV5-6; D gene unclear. The CDR3 sequence is 14 residues long. Looked up from germline, CDR1 is SGHDT and CDR2 is YYEEEE. The ends were cut back, 1 base at V and 6 bases at J, with 13 bases in the middle. The CDR3 region has the DNA TGTGCCAGCAGCTTGATGTTTGGGTTGGATGGCTACACCTTC. Encoded protein: CASSLMFGLDGYTF.

This clone was counted a few times. The chain links TRBV11-1 to TRBJ1-3; D is unresolved. V lost 5 bases and J 0 bases, leaving 11 bases between the germline ends. CDR1 and CDR2 (germline): SGHAT, FQDESV (reference sequence). The CDR3 extends over 15 amino acids. This chain's CDR3 is CASSVGPSSGNTIYF. In DNA, the CDR3 is TGTGCCAGCAGCGTCGGACCTAGCTCTGGAAACACCATATATTTT.

The table lists this clone with a few counts. This chain joins TRBV4-3 and TRBJ2-1, with D possibly matching TRBD2 (6 bases). CDR3 size: 15 residues. Germline CDR1 is LGHNA and CDR2 is YSLEER. V lost 1 base, J lost 8 bases, and 15 bases lay in between. CDR3 protein: CASSQVSGLMDEQFF. CDR3 DNA sequence: TGCGCCAGCAGCCAAGTTAGCGGTCTAATGGATGAGCAGTTCTTC.

This chain uses TRBV13 with TRBJ1-2, with D tentatively TRBD1 (6 bases). Germline-derived CDR1 and CDR2 are PRHDT and FYEKMQ (reference sequence). Trimming stripped 4 bases from V and 4 bases from J, with 28 bases between. CDR3 length: 19 residues. In DNA, the CDR3 is TGTGCCAGCAGCTCCCGAAACCGGGACACCACAACCCTCGTCTATGGCTACACCTTC. This sequence encodes CASSSRNRDTTTLVYGYTF.

The CDR3 bases are TGTGCCAGCAGCCCCGCGGGGACGTTCATATCCTACGAGCAGTACTTC. This codes for CASSPAGTFISYEQYF. V usage is TRBV5-4 and J usage is TRBJ2-7, with a possible D match to TRBD2 (6 bases). The germline V gene encodes CDR1 SGHNT and CDR2 YYREEE (reference sequence). This CDR3 spans 16 amino acids. Trimming shortened V by 4 bases and J by 1 base, and 18 bases separated the two germline ends.

V is TRBV25-1 and J is TRBJ1-3; D unresolved. V lost 2 bases and J 4 bases, leaving 6 bases between the germline ends. Germline CDR1 and CDR2: MGHDK and SYGVNS. The CDR3 extends over 13 amino acids. CDR3 region: CASSEQNGNTIYF. The DNA for the CDR3 is TGTGCCAGCAGTGAACAGAACGGAAACACCATATATTTT.

The CDR3 DNA sequence: TGTGCCAGCAGCGTCGGTGGAGGCAATGGCTACACCTTC. This codes for CASSVGGGNGYTF. The V call is TRBV9, the J call TRBJ1-2; D is unclear. Germline-derived CDR1 and CDR2 are SGDLS and YYNGEE. The V end lost 2 bases, the J end lost 6 bases, and 11 bases lay between the germline ends. The CDR3 totals 13 residues.